This paragraph covers one T cell receptor (beta chain) sequence. The sample belongs to a study of blood T cell repertoires in COVID-19. Overall study context: There were acute and convalescent COVID-19 samples, and they came from the United States, Italy and Spain. Sources were T cells, B-cell-depleted T cells, or PBMCs; the material itself was cDNA or gDNA.

Original data processing: Reference gene primers were amplified, and this amplification served to estimate nucleated cell counts. This table comes from immunoSEQ multiplex PCR, and its TCRdb copy is limited to in-frame clones, with some not included. That table gives V, J and clone size, and the DNA gave D and trimming. Found here are around 500,000 clones, 70% to 90% of them singletons; the top ten hold roughly 3.1%. CDR3 length equals 15 residues. Germline V gene lookup returns CDR1 LNHDA and CDR2 SQIVND (reference sequence). Trimming left V 3 bases short and J 6 bases short, with 18 bases between.

This receptor was obtained from a human donor in a cohort sampled during active COVID-19. The specimen sequenced was peripheral blood. The chain combines TRBV19 with TRBJ2-7, with D possibly matching TRBD1 (6 bases). The CDR3 region is CASSIKVRGEFEQYF. The DNA of the CDR3 is TGTGCCAGTAGTATTAAGGTCAGGGGCGAATTCGAGCAGTACTTC.